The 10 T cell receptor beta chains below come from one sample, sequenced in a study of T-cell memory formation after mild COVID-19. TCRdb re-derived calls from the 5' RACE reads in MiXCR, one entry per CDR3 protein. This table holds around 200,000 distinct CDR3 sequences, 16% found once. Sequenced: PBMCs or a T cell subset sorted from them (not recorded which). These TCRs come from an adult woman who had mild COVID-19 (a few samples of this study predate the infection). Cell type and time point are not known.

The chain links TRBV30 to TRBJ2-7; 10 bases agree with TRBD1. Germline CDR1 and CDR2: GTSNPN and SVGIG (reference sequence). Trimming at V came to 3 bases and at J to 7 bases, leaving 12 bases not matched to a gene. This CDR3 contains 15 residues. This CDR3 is CAWRDGQGDIWEQYF. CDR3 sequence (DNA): TGTGCCTGGAGAGACGGACAGGGGGATATCTGGGAGCAGTACTTC. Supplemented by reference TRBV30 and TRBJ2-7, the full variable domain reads SQTIHQWPATLVQPVGSPLSLECTVEGTSNPNLYWYRQAAGRGLQLLFYSVGIGQISSEVPQNLSASRPQDRQFILSSKKLLLSDSGFYLCAWRDGQGDIWEQYFGPGTRLTVT.

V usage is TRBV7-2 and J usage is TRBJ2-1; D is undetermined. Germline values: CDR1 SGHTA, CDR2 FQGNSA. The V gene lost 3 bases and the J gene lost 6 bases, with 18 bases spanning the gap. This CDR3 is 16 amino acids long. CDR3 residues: CASSFSFGSKSNEQFF. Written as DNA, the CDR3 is TGTGCCAGCAGCTTTTCATTCGGGTCCAAAAGCAATGAGCAGTTCTTC.

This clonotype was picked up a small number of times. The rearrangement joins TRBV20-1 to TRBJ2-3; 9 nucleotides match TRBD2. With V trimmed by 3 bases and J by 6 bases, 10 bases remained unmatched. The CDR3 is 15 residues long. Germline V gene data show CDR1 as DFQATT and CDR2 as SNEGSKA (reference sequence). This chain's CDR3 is CSASRRGLASDTQYF. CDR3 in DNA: TGCAGTGCTAGCCGCCGGGGACTAGCATCGGATACGCAGTATTTT.

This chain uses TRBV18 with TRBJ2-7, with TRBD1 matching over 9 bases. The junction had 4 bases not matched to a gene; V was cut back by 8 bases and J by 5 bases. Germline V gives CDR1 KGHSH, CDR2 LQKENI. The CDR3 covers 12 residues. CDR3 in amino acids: CASTTGGHEQYF. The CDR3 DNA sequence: TGTGCCAGCACCACAGGGGGCCACGAGCAGTACTTC.

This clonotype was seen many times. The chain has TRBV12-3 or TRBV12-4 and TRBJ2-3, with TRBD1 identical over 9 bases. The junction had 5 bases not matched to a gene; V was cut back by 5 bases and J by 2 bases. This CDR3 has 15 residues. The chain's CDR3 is CASSPLQGATDTQYF. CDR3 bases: TGTGCCAGCAGTCCCCTACAGGGGGCCACAGATACGCAGTATTTT.

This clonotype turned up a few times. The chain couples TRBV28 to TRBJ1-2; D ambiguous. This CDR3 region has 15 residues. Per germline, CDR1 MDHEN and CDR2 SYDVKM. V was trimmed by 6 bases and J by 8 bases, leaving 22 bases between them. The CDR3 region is CASSRDGRAIRGYTF. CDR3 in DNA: TGTGCCAGCAGCCGTGATGGTAGGGCGATCCGGGGCTACACCTTC.

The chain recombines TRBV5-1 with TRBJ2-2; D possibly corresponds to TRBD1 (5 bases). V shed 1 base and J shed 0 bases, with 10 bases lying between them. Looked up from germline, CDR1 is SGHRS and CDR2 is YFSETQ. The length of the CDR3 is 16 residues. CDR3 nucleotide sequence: TGCGCCAGCAGCTTGCAGGGCCGATCGAACACCGGGGAGCTGTTTTTT. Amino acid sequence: CASSLQGRSNTGELFF.

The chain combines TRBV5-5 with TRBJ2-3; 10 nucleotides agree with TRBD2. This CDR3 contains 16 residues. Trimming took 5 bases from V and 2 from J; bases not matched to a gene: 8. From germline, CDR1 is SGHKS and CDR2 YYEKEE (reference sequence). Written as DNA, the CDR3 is TGTGCCAGCAGTTTCCGGACTAGCGGACTCACAGATACGCAGTATTTT. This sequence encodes CASSFRTSGLTDTQYF.

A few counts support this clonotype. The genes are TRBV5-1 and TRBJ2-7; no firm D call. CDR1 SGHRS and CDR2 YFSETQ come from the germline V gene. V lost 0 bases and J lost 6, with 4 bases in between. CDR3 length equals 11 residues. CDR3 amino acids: CASSLDREQYF. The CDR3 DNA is TGCGCCAGCAGCTTGGACCGCGAGCAGTACTTC.

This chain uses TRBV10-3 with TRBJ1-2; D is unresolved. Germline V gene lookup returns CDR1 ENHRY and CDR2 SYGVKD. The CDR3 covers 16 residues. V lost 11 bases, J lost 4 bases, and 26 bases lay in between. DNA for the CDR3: TGTGCCTCGAAGGACGGCGGGCACATAGAATTCTATGGCTACACCTTC. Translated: CASKDGGHIEFYGYTF.